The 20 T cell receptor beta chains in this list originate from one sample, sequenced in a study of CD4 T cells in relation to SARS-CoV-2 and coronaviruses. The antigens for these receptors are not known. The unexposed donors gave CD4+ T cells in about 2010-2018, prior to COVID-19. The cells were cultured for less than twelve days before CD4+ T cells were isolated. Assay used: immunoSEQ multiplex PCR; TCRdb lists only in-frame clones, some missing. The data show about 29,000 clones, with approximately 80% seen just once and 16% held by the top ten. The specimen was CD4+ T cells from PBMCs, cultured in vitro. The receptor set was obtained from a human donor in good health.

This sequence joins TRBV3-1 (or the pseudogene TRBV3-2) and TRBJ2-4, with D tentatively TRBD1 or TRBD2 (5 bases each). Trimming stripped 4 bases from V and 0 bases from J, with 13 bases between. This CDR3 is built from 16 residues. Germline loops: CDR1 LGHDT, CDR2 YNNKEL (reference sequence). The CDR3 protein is CASSPTGREAKNIQYF. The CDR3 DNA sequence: TGTGCCAGCAGCCCAACGGGACGGGAAGCCAAAAACATTCAGTACTTC.

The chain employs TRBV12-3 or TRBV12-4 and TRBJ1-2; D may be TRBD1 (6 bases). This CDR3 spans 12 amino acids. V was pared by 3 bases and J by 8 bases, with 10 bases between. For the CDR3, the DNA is TGTGCCAGCAGTTTGGGGGGGCTGGGCTACACCTTC. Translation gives CASSLGGLGYTF.

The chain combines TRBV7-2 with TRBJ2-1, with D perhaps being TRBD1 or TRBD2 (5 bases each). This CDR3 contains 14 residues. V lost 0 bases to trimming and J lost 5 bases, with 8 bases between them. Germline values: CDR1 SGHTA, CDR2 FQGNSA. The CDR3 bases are TGTGCCAGCAGCTTAGCGGGACCCAACAATGAGCAGTTCTTC. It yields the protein CASSLAGPNNEQFF. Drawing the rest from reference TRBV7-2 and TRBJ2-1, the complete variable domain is GAGVSQSPSNKVTEKGKDVELRCDPISGHTALYWYRQSLGQGLEFLIYFQGNSAPDKSGLPSDRFSAERTGGSVSTLTIQRTQQEDSAVYLCASSLAGPNNEQFFGPGTRLTVL.

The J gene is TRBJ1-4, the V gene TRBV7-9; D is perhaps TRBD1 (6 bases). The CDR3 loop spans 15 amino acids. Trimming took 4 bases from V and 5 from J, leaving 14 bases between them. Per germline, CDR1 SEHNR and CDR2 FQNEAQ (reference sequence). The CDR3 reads CASSSPDRSNEKLFF. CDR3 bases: TGTGCCAGCAGCTCCCCGGACAGAAGCAATGAAAAACTGTTTTTT.

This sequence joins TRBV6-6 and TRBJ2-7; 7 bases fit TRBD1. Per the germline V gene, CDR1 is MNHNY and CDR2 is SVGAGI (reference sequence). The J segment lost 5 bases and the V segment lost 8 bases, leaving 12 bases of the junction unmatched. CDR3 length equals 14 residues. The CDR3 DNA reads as TGTGCCAGCTTGAACTTACAGGGGAATAACGAGCAGTACTTC. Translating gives CASLNLQGNNEQYF.

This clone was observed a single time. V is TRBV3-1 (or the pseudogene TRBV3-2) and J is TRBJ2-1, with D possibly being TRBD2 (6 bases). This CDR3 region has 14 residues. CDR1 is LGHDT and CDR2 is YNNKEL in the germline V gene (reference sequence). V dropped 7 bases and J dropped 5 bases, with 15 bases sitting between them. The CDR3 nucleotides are TGTGCCAGCACCTTTGGGACTGCCCACAATGAGCAGTTCTTC. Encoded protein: CASTFGTAHNEQFF.

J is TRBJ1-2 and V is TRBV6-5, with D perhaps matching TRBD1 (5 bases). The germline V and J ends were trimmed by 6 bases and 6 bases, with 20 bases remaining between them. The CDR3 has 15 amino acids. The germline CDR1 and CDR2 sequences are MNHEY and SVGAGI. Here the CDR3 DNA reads TGTGCCAGCAGGAGAGGGGCCGAGCCAACTAATGGCTACACCTTC. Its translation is CASRRGAEPTNGYTF.

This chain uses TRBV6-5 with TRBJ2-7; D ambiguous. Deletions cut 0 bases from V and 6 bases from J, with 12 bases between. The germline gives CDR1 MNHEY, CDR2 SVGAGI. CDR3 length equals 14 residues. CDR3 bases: TGTGCCAGCAGTTACTCTGAGCTCCGTCTCGAGCAGTACTTC. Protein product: CASSYSELRLEQYF.

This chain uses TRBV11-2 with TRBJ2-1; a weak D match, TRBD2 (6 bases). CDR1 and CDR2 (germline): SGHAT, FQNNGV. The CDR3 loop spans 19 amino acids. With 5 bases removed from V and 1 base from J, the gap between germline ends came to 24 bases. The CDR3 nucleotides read TGTGCCAGCAGCACCCCTACTAAGGCGGGGAGTCAATCCTACAATGAGCAGTTCTTC. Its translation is CASSTPTKAGSQSYNEQFF.

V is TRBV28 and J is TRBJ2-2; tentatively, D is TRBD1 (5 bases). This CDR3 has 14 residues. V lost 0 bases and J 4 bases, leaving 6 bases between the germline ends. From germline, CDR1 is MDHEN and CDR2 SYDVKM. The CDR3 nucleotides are TGTGCCAGCAGTTTATGGGACACCACCGGGGAGCTGTTTTTT. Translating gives CASSLWDTTGELFF.

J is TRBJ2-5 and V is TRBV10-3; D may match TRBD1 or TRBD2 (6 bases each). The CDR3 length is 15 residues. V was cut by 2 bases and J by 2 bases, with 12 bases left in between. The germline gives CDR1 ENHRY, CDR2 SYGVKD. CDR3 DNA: TGTGCCATCAGTGAGGACAGGCGGGGACAAGAGACCCAGTACTTC. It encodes CAISEDRRGQETQYF.

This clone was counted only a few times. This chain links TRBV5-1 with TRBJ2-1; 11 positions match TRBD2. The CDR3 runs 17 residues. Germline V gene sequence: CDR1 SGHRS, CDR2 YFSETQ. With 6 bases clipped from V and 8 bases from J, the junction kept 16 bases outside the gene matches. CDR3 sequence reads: CASTPTGSGRGFDEQFF. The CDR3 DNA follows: TGCGCCAGCACTCCCACAGGTAGCGGGAGGGGTTTCGATGAGCAGTTCTTC.

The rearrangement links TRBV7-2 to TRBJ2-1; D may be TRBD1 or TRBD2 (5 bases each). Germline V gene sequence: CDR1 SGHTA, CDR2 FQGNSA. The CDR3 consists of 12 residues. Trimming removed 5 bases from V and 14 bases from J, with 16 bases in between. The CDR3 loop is CASSHPGTPKFF. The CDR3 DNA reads TGTGCCAGCAGCCACCCGGGGACGCCCAAGTTCTTC.

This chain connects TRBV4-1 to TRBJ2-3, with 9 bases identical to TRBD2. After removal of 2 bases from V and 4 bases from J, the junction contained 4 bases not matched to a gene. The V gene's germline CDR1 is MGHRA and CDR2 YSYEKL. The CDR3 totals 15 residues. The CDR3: CASSQLAGAPDTQYF. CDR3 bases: TGCGCCAGCAGCCAATTAGCGGGGGCGCCAGATACGCAGTATTTT.

The CDR3 sequence: CATAASVMGGYTF. Written as DNA, the CDR3 is TGTGCCACCGCGGCCTCCGTCATGGGTGGCTACACCTTC. The rearrangement links TRBV10-3 to TRBJ1-2, with unresolved D. This CDR3 has 13 residues. Germline V gene data show CDR1 as ENHRY and CDR2 as SYGVKD. The V gene lost 10 bases and the J gene lost 7 bases, with 19 bases spanning the gap.

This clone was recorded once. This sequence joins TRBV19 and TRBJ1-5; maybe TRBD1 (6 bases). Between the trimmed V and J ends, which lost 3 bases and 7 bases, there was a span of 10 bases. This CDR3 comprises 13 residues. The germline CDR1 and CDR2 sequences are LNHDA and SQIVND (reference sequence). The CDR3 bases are TGTGCCAGTAGTATGGGGGGGCGACAGCCCCAGCATTTT. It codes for CASSMGGRQPQHF.

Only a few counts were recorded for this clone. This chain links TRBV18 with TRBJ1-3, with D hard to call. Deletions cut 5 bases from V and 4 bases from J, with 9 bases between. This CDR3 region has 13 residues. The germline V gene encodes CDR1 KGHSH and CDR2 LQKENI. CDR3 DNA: TGTGCCAGCTCAACCGGGGAGGGAAACACCATATATTTT. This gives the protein CASSTGEGNTIYF. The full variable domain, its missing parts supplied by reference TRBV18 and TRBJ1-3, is NAGVMQNPRHLVRRRGQEARLRCSPMKGHSHVYWYRQLPEEGLKFMVYLQKENIIDESGMPKERFSAEFPKEGPSILRIQQVVRGDSAAYFCASSTGEGNTIYFGEGSWLTVV.

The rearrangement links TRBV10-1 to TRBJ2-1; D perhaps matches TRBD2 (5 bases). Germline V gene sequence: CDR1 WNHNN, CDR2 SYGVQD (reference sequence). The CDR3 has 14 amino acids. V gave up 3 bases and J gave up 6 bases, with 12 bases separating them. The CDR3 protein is CASSESGSRNEQFF. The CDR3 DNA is TGCGCCAGCAGTGAATCGGGATCCCGCAATGAGCAGTTCTTC.

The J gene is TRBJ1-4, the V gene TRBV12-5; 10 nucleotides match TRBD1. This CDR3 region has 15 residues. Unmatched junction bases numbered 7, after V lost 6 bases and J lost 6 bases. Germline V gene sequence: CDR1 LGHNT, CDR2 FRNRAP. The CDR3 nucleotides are TGTGCTAGTGGGTCCAAGGACAGGGGGGATGAAAAACTGTTTTTT. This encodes CASGSKDRGDEKLFF.

DNA of the CDR3: TGTGCCAGCAGCTTAGTCGCCGCAGGGACTAGCGGGTTTTACGAGCAGTACTTC. Protein product: CASSLVAAGTSGFYEQYF. The chain uses TRBV7-2 and TRBJ2-7; 12 bases map to TRBD2. V lost 1 base and J lost 4; bases outside the gene matches: 11. CDR3 size: 18 residues. Germline CDR1 is SGHTA and CDR2 is FQGNSA. Together with reference TRBV7-2 and TRBJ2-7, the CDR3 gives the full variable domain: GAGVSQSPSNKVTEKGKDVELRCDPISGHTALYWYRQSLGQGLEFLIYFQGNSAPDKSGLPSDRFSAERTGGSVSTLTIQRTQQEDSAVYLCASSLVAAGTSGFYEQYFGPGTRLTVT.